The clone carrying this T cell receptor beta chain is judged medium-sized. As yet, its antigen is unknown. This entry comes from a study of T cell responses to AZD1222 COVID-19 vaccine. Notes on the study in general: The study identified only five or six AZD1222 recipients as seropositive at baseline.

The CDR3 is 15 residues long. Per germline, CDR1 MDHEN and CDR2 SYDVKM. V lost 6 bases and J lost 1, with 15 bases in between. The protocol was immunoSEQ multiplex PCR, while the TCRdb copy is restricted to in-frame clones and leaves out a portion. This table has about 66,000 clones, about 83% appearing once. The rearrangement links TRBV28 to TRBJ1-1, with a tentative D call TRBD1 (6 bases). The source was peripheral blood, collected 28 days after the second AZD1222 dose. The sequence was collected from an adult who received the AZD1222 COVID-19 vaccine. This CDR3 reads CASSLPGAGNTEAFF. For the CDR3, the DNA is TGTGCCAGCAGCCTCCCAGGGGCTGGGAACACTGAAGCTTTCTTT.